The rows below give T cell receptor beta chains drawn from one sample of a study of Ad26.COV2.S vaccination and SARS-CoV-2 variants. This table comes from immunoSEQ multiplex PCR, and its TCRdb copy is limited to in-frame clones, with some not included. Of around 140,000 clones in the sample, roughly 89% were seen once. Sequences were derived from peripheral blood, sampled after recovery from COVID-19. These TCRs come from a human donor who had recovered from COVID-19. Both conserved end residues are part of each CDR3. The D gene is left open where the match is weak. The size entry is marked missing in some rows and otherwise reads once, few, many or a size class.

TRBV5-1,TRBD2,-,TRBJ2-3,CASSLQGLADTDTQYF,TGCGCCAGCAGCTTACAGGGACTAGCGGACACAGATACGCAGTATTTT
TRBV19,-,-,TRBJ1-5,CASTITTTYNQPQHF,TGTGCCAGTACCATAACGACAACCTACAATCAGCCCCAGCATTTT
TRBV6-5,-,-,TRBJ1-2,CACGLANYGYTF,TGTGCCTGCGGACTTGCTAACTATGGCTACACCTTC
TRBV30,-,-,TRBJ2-1,CAWSAPPDEQFF,TGTGCCTGGAGTGCCCCACCGGATGAGCAGTTCTTC
TRBV19,-,-,TRBJ1-3,CASSQSSGNTIYF,TGTGCCAGTAGTCAGAGCTCTGGAAACACCATATATTTT
TRBV19,-,-,TRBJ1-3,CASILTASGNTIYF,TGTGCCAGTATATTGACAGCCTCTGGAAACACCATATATTTT
TRBV15,TRBD2,-,TRBJ2-1,CATSRGGAGGSGNEQFF,TGTGCCACCAGCAGAGGAGGAGCGGGGGGGAGTGGCAATGAGCAGTTCTTC
TRBV7-9,TRBD2,-,TRBJ2-1,CASSFLELAGAEQFF,TGTGCCAGCAGCTTTTTGGAACTAGCGGGGGCTGAGCAGTTCTTC
TRBV7-9,TRBD1,-,TRBJ2-4,CASSLTGTVDIQYF,TGTGCCAGCAGCTTGACCGGGACAGTGGACATTCAGTACTTC
TRBV6-5,-,-,TRBJ2-1,CASSPGAYNEQFF,TGTGCCAGCAGTCCCGGGGCCTACAATGAGCAGTTCTTC
TRBV19,-,-,TRBJ1-4,CASSIGSSGRPLELFF,TGTGCCAGTAGTATAGGATCCTCAGGACGGCCCTTGGAACTGTTTTTT
TRBV28,TRBD1,-,TRBJ2-5,CASSLTGGGKETQYF,TGTGCCAGCAGTTTGACAGGGGGCGGGAAAGAGACCCAGTACTTC
TRBV10-1,-,few,TRBJ2-7,CASSESAGGSYEQYF,TGCGCCAGCAGTGAATCGGCAGGGGGGTCCTACGAGCAGTACTTC
TRBV30,TRBD1,-,TRBJ2-3,CAWSYRDRGSDTQYF,TGTGCCTGGAGTTACCGGGACAGGGGCTCAGATACGCAGTATTTT
TRBV27,TRBD2,-,TRBJ2-3,CASSLLAATDTQYF,TGTGCCAGCAGTTTACTAGCGGCGACAGATACGCAGTATTTT
TRBV2,-,-,TRBJ1-5,CASSGEGVEPNQPQHF,TGTGCCAGCAGTGGGGAGGGGGTGGAACCCAATCAGCCCCAGCATTTT
TRBV11-2,TRBD2,-,TRBJ2-7,CASSLVFLAGSHYEQYF,TGTGCCAGCAGCTTAGTTTTTCTAGCGGGCAGCCACTACGAGCAGTACTTC
TRBV24-1,-,-,TRBJ1-2,CATSDRGAGYTF,TGTGCCACCAGTGATAGGGGGGCCGGCTACACCTTC
TRBV4-3,-,-,TRBJ2-2,CASSQERGPNTGELFF,TGCGCCAGCAGCCAAGAGAGGGGACCGAACACCGGGGAGCTGTTTTTT
TRBV7-2,-,-,TRBJ2-3,CASSLAGFSTDTQYF,TGTGCCAGCAGCTTGGCCGGATTTAGCACAGATACGCAGTATTTT
TRBV6-5,-,-,TRBJ2-7,CASSTGNEQYF,TGTGCCAGCAGTACAGGGAACGAGCAGTACTTC
TRBV6-2/TRBV6-3,TRBD1,-,TRBJ2-6,CASSYWDRGFSGANVLTF,TGTGCCAGCAGTTACTGGGACAGGGGCTTCTCTGGGGCCAACGTCCTGACTTTC
TRBV3-1/TRBV3-2,-,-,TRBJ2-7,CASSQGGLGEQYF,TGTGCCAGCAGCCAAGGGGGCCTGGGCGAGCAGTACTTC
TRBV6-5,-,-,TRBJ2-5,CASSPGPRGRETQYF,TGTGCCAGCAGCCCCGGACCGAGGGGTAGGGAGACCCAGTACTTC
TRBV5-6,-,-,TRBJ2-1,CASSLYSNEQFF,TGTGCCAGCAGCTTGTACTCCAATGAGCAGTTCTTC
TRBV27,-,-,TRBJ1-5,CASGAGGSQPQHF,TGTGCCAGCGGGGCTGGGGGGAGTCAGCCCCAGCATTTT
TRBV5-4,-,-,TRBJ1-2,CASSWFRTGNYGYTF,TGTGCCAGCAGCTGGTTTCGGACGGGAAACTATGGCTACACCTTC
TRBV18,-,-,TRBJ1-1,CASSPGETPNTEAFF,TGTGCCAGCTCACCTGGTGAGACACCGAACACTGAAGCTTTCTTT
TRBV28,-,-,TRBJ1-2,CASSLIGATQGYTF,TGTGCCAGCAGTTTAATCGGAGCCACCCAGGGCTACACCTTC
TRBV18,-,-,TRBJ1-1,CASSPRDKEAFF,TGTGCCAGCTCACCCAGGGACAAGGAAGCTTTCTTT
TRBV3-1/TRBV3-2,-,-,TRBJ2-2,CASSQAWELFF,TGTGCCAGCAGCCAAGCCTGGGAGCTGTTTTTT
TRBV6-6,TRBD1,few,TRBJ1-1,CASSRGQGYTEAFF,TGTGCCAGCAGTCGAGGACAGGGCTACACTGAAGCTTTCTTT
TRBV9,-,-,TRBJ2-6,CASSVKAGPSGANVLTF,TGTGCCAGCAGCGTAAAGGCAGGTCCCTCTGGGGCCAACGTCCTGACTTTC
TRBV7-2,-,-,TRBJ2-5,CASSPRPKETQYF,TGTGCCAGCAGCCCCCGCCCCAAAGAGACCCAGTACTTC
TRBV28,TRBD1,-,TRBJ1-5,CASSLGGTGGQPQHF,TGTGCCAGCAGTTTAGGGGGGACAGGCGGACAGCCCCAGCATTTT
TRBV9,-,-,TRBJ1-2,CASSKSGPYGYTF,TGTGCCAGCAGCAAAAGTGGGCCGTATGGCTACACCTTC
TRBV5-1,-,once,TRBJ1-1,CASSRGGGSWNTEAFF,TGCGCCAGCAGCCGCGGGGGAGGAAGCTGGAACACTGAAGCTTTCTTT
TRBV5-6,-,-,TRBJ1-2,CASSFFSGTDVYGYTF,TGTGCCAGCAGCTTTTTTTCAGGGACGGATGTTTATGGCTACACCTTC
TRBV6-5,-,-,TRBJ2-5,CAVRTVVIETQYF,TGTGCCGTCAGGACAGTAGTGATAGAGACCCAGTACTTC
TRBV9,-,-,TRBJ2-5,CASSEGTGTQETQYF,TGTGCCAGCAGCGAGGGGACTGGGACTCAAGAGACCCAGTACTTC
TRBV19,-,-,TRBJ1-2,CASSIQIQGNYGYTF,TGTGCCAGTAGTATCCAAATACAGGGTAACTATGGCTACACCTTC
TRBV7-2,-,-,TRBJ2-1,CASSSNVEQFF,TGTGCCAGCAGCTCTAACGTTGAGCAGTTCTTC
TRBV4-3,-,few,TRBJ2-4,CASSQVGGTGDIQYF,TGCGCCAGCAGCCAAGTTGGGGGGACTGGGGACATTCAGTACTTC
TRBV7-2,-,-,TRBJ2-3,CASSAGRGDTQYF,TGTGCCAGCAGCGCAGGTCGGGGGGATACGCAGTATTTT
TRBV24-1,-,-,TRBJ2-5,CATSLSEGETQYF,TGTGCCACCAGTCTTAGCGAGGGAGAGACCCAGTACTTC
TRBV11-2,-,-,TRBJ1-2,CASSLGYGYTF,TGTGCCAGCAGCTTAGGTTATGGCTACACCTTC
TRBV7-9,-,-,TRBJ2-3,CASSFTDTQYF,TGTGCCAGCAGCTTCACAGATACGCAGTATTTT
TRBV7-7,-,-,TRBJ2-5,CASSPQGVMETQYF,TGTGCTAGCAGCCCACAGGGAGTAATGGAGACCCAGTACTTC
TRBV10-2,TRBD1,-,TRBJ2-2,CASSEPGGTGPGELFF,TGCGCCAGCAGTGAGCCAGGCGGGACAGGCCCCGGGGAGCTGTTTTTT
TRBV5-1,-,few,TRBJ1-2,CASSLDYGENYGYTF,TGCGCCAGCAGCTTGGATTATGGGGAGAACTATGGCTACACCTTC
TRBV2,TRBD2,once,TRBJ2-3,CASREPGLADTDTQYF,TGTGCCAGCAGGGAACCGGGACTAGCGGATACAGATACGCAGTATTTT
TRBV28,-,-,TRBJ1-2,CASSSVGTTNYGYTF,TGTGCCAGCAGTTCCGTCGGGACAACTAACTATGGCTACACCTTC
TRBV5-1,-,-,TRBJ1-6,CASSLEGVTSPLHF,TGCGCCAGCAGCCTAGAGGGGGTCACTTCACCCCTCCACTTT
TRBV6-2/TRBV6-3,-,-,TRBJ1-2,CASSYPGPYTF,TGTGCCAGCAGTTACCCGGGGCCGTACACCTTC
TRBV28,-,-,TRBJ2-7,CASRVPGEEYEQYF,TGTGCCAGCAGGGTACCGGGAGAAGAATACGAGCAGTACTTC
TRBV24-1,TRBD2,-,TRBJ2-1,CATSDPSGGSYNEQFF,TGTGCCACCAGTGACCCCAGCGGGGGCTCCTACAATGAGCAGTTCTTC